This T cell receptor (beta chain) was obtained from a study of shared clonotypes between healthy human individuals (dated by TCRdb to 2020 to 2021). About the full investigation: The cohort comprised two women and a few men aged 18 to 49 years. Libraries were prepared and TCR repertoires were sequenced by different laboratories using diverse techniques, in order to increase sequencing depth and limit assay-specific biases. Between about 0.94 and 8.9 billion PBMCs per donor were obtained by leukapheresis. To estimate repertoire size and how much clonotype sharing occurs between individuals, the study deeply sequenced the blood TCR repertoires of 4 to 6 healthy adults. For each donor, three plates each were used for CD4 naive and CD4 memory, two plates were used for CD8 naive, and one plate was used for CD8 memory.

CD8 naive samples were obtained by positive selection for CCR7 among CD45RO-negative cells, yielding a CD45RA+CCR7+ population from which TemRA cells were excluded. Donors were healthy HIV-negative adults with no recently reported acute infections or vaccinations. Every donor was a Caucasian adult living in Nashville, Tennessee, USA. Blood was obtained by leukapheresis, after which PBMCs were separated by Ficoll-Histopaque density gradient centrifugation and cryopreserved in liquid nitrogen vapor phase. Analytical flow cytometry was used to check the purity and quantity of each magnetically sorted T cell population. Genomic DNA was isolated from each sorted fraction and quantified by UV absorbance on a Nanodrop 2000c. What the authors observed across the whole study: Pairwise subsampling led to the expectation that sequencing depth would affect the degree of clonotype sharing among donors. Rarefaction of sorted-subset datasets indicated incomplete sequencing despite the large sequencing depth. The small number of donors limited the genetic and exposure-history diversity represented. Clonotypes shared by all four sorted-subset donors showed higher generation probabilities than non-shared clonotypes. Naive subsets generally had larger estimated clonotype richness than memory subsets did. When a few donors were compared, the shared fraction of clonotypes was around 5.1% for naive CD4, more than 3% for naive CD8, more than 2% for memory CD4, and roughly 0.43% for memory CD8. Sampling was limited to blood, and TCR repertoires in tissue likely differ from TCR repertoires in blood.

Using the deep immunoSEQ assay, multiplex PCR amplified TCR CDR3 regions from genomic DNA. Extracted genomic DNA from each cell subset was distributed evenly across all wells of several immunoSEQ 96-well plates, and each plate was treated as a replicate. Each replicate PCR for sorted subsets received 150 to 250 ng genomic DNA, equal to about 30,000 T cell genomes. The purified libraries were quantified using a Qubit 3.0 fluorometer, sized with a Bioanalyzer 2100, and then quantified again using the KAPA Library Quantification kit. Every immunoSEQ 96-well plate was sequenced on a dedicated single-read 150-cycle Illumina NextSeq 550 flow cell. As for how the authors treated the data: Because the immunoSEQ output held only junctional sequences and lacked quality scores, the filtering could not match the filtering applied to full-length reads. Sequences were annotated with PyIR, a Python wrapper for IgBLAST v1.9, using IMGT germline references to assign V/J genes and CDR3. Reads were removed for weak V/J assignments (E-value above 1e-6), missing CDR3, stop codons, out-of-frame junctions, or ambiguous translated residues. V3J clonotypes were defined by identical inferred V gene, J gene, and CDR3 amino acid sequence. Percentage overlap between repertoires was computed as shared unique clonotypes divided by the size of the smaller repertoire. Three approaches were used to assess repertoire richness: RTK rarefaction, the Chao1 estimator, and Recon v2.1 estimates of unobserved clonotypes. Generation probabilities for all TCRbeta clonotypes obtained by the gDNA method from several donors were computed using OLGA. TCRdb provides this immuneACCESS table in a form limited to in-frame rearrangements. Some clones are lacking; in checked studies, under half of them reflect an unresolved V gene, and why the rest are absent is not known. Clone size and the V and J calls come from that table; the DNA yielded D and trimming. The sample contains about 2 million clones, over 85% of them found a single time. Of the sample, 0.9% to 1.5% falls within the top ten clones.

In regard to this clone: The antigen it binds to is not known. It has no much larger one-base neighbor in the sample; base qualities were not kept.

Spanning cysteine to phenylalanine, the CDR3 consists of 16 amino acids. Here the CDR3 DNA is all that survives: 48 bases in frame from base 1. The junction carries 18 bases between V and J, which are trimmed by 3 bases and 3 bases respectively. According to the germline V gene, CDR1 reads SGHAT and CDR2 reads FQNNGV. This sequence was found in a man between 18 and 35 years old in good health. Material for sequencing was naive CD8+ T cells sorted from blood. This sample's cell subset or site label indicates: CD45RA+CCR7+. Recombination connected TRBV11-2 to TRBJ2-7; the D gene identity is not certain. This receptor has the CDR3 CASSFPSGLVNYEQYF. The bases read TGTGCCAGCAGCTTTCCAAGTGGCCTCGTAAACTACGAGCAGTACTTC.